A selection of T cell receptor beta chains follows, all from one sample in a study of T cell responses to AZD1222 COVID-19 vaccine. Method: immunoSEQ multiplex PCR; TCRdb's copy keeps in-frame clones and lacks some. The sample records about 59,000 clones, approximately 92% being singletons. The source material was peripheral blood, sampled 28 days after the second AZD1222 dose. Every receptor here comes from an adult who received the AZD1222 COVID-19 vaccine. The CDR3 runs from the conserved cysteine through the conserved F or W. Each record gives: CDR3 protein, CDR3 DNA, J gene, clone size, D gene, V gene. D genes are given only for firm matches. For some rows the clone size is stated as once, few or many, or as a class when expanded; others skip it.

cdr3_aa: CAWSLGAGQGNQPQHF
cdr3_nt: TGTGCCTGGAGTCTTGGGGCGGGACAGGGTAATCAGCCCCAGCATTTT
j_call: TRBJ1-5
clone_size: .
d_call: TRBD1
v_call: TRBV30

cdr3_aa: CASSKTSGTYEQYF
cdr3_nt: TGTGCCAGCAGCAAGACTAGCGGGACCTACGAGCAGTACTTC
j_call: TRBJ2-7
clone_size: .
d_call: TRBD2
v_call: TRBV9

cdr3_aa: CASSQPPGGNLEQFF
cdr3_nt: TGTGCCAGCAGTCAACCGCCAGGGGGGAATCTTGAGCAGTTCTTC
j_call: TRBJ2-1
clone_size: .
d_call: .
v_call: TRBV7-2

cdr3_aa: CAWSRDDNQPQHF
cdr3_nt: TGTGCCTGGAGTCGGGACGACAATCAGCCCCAGCATTTT
j_call: TRBJ1-5
clone_size: .
d_call: .
v_call: TRBV30

cdr3_aa: CASGTWGNEQFF
cdr3_nt: TGTGCCAGCGGAACGTGGGGTAATGAGCAGTTCTTC
j_call: TRBJ2-1
clone_size: .
d_call: .
v_call: TRBV6-5

cdr3_aa: CATRSGSHYGYTF
cdr3_nt: TGTGCCACCAGGTCAGGATCCCACTATGGCTACACCTTC
j_call: TRBJ1-2
clone_size: .
d_call: .
v_call: TRBV6-5

cdr3_aa: CASRMTRDGSYEQYF
cdr3_nt: TGCGCCAGCAGGATGACCCGGGACGGCTCCTACGAGCAGTACTTC
j_call: TRBJ2-7
clone_size: .
d_call: .
v_call: TRBV10-1

cdr3_aa: CASSLIYGYTF
cdr3_nt: TGTGCCAGCAGTTTAATTTACGGCTACACCTTC
j_call: TRBJ1-2
clone_size: .
d_call: .
v_call: TRBV28

cdr3_aa: CASSYSDTQYF
cdr3_nt: TGTGCCAGCAGTTACTCCGATACGCAGTATTTT
j_call: TRBJ2-3
clone_size: .
d_call: .
v_call: TRBV6-5

cdr3_aa: CASSLGDTEAFF
cdr3_nt: TGTGCCAGCAGCCTGGGAGACACTGAAGCTTTCTTT
j_call: TRBJ1-1
clone_size: once
d_call: .
v_call: TRBV6-5

cdr3_aa: CASSPTSGRASHEQYF
cdr3_nt: TGTGCCAGCAGTCCTACTAGCGGGAGGGCCAGCCACGAGCAGTACTTC
j_call: TRBJ2-7
clone_size: .
d_call: TRBD2
v_call: TRBV28

cdr3_aa: CASSLEGSGFSEKLFF
cdr3_nt: TGCGCCAGCAGCTTGGAGGGGTCGGGTTTTAGTGAAAAACTGTTTTTT
j_call: TRBJ1-4
clone_size: .
d_call: .
v_call: TRBV5-1

cdr3_aa: CASSTQSYEQYF
cdr3_nt: TGTGCCAGTAGTACCCAGAGCTACGAGCAGTACTTC
j_call: TRBJ2-7
clone_size: .
d_call: .
v_call: TRBV19

cdr3_aa: CASNSNSGNTIYF
cdr3_nt: TGTGCCAGTAACAGCAACTCTGGAAACACCATATATTTT
j_call: TRBJ1-3
clone_size: .
d_call: .
v_call: TRBV5-4